The clone carrying this TCR beta chain was seen repeatedly, ten times or more. V was pared by 3 bases and J by 4 bases, with 9 bases between. Germline V CDR1 and CDR2: SGHAT, FQNNGV. The CDR3 totals 14 residues. This sample was included in a study of T cells in Graves' hyperthyroidism and ophthalmopathy. Study summary: Peripheral blood samples were taken at initial diagnosis, prior to any treatment.

Each diagnosis drew on symptoms, thyroxine, TRAb, thyroid ultrasound and orbital computed tomography findings. Amplification yielded TCR beta CDR3 regions, with RNA transcripts as the source. First-round RT-PCR of the TCR CDR3 relied on the HTBI primer set. From the multiplex PCR reads, TCRdb called clonotypes with MiXCR, one entry per CDR3 protein. The sample has approximately 360,000 distinct CDR3 sequences, around 16% seen once; the top ten hold about 30%. The chain couples TRBV11-2 to TRBJ2-2; D is unresolved. This TCR was recovered from a woman aged 18-30 years with Graves' hyperthyroidism that later progressed to Graves' ophthalmopathy. Input material: blood. The CDR3 DNA sequence: TGTGCCAGCAGCTTCACGGGTCGCACCGGGGAGCTGTTTTTT. This gives the protein CASSFTGRTGELFF.